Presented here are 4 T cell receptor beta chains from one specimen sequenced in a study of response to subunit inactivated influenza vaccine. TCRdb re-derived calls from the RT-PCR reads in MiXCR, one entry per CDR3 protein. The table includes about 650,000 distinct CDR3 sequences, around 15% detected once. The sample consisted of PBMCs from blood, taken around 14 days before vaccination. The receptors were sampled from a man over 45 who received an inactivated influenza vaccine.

The CDR3 region has the DNA TGTGCCACCAGTGATTTCGGGGACAGTAACAATGAGCAGTTCTTC. It translates to CATSDFGDSNNEQFF. The chain links TRBV24-1 to TRBJ2-1, with TRBD1 matching over 7 bases. The V gene's germline CDR1 is KGHDR and CDR2 SFDVKD. The CDR3 contains 15 residues. V shed 1 base and J 5 bases; nucleotides not matched to a gene: 4.

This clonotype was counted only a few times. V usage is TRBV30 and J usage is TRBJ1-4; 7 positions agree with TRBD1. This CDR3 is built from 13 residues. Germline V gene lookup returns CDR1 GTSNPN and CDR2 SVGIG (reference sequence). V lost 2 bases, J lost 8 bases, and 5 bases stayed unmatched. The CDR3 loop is CAWSPTGIEKLFF. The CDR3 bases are TGTGCCTGGAGTCCGACAGGGATAGAAAAACTGTTTTTT.

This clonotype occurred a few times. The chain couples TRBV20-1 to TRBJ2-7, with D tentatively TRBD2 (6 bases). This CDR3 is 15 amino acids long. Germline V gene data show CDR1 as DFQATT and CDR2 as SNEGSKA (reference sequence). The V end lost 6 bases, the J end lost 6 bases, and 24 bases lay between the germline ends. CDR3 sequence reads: CSATRGRGYLGEQYF. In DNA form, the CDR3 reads TGCAGTGCCACGAGGGGACGGGGGTACCTCGGCGAGCAGTACTTC.

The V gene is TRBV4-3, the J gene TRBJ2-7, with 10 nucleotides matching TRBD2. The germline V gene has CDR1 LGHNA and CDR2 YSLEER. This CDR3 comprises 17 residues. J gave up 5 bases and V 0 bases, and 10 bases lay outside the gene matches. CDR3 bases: TGCGCCAGCAGCCAAGATTGGTCTAGCGGGAGTACCCACGAGCAGTACTTC. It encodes CASSQDWSSGSTHEQYF.